This is a list of T cell receptor beta chains from one sample in a study of blood T cells in healthy people across ages. From the 5' RACE reads, TCRdb called clonotypes with MiXCR, one entry per CDR3 protein. This sample yields approximately 800,000 distinct CDR3 sequences, of which 25% to 30% are seen a single time; about 3% belongs to the top ten. The same data also contributed to another study, on T cells of mothers and their children.

The sequencing input was blood. The receptors here all came from a boy between 10 and 17 years old in good health. CDR3s include the opening cysteine and the closing phenylalanine or tryptophan. Fields, in order: V gene, D gene, CDR3 protein. The D gene is left open where the match is weak.

TRBV5-5,NA,CASSFNGRRTDTQYF
TRBV11-2,TRBD1,CASRAGTAGTDTQYF
TRBV14,TRBD1,CASSRGQGGMRTEAFF
TRBV9,TRBD2,CASSVDGGKNIQYF
TRBV13,NA,CASSQKGAQNIQYF
TRBV3-1,TRBD1,CASSRFPGQGLRGYTF
TRBV5-1,TRBD2,CASRRGGRTETQYF
TRBV10-3,NA,CAISEGTPGDTEAFF
TRBV5-1,TRBD2,CASRQAGYNEQFF
TRBV20-1,NA,CSAPRAESSTDTQYF
TRBV4-1,NA,CASSPERRDEQFF
TRBV7-6,NA,CASSAGQLTDTQYF
TRBV4-1,NA,CASSQDGIQYF
TRBV6-5,TRBD1,CASSSPSGQGAYNEQFF
TRBV29-1,NA,CSVIKGAGPSYEQYF
TRBV10-3,NA,CAISAGQGSEKLFF
TRBV7-9,TRBD1,CASSAPGGNIQYF
TRBV20-1,NA,CSARDRGGSYEQYF
TRBV7-2,NA,CASSLAGLSTEAFF
TRBV15,NA,CATSRDRKAGRTDTQYF
TRBV20-1,TRBD2,CSARDPGGGAYEQYF
TRBV19,NA,CASSIGPTEYGYTF
TRBV6-4,NA,CASSAGAGEQFF
TRBV20-1,TRBD2,CSATTSGRVTDTQYF
TRBV6-1,TRBD1,CASIGTGSPGELFF
TRBV2,NA,CASTDSGTQETQYF
TRBV29-1,TRBD2,CSVTLAGRAYEQYF
TRBV12-3/TRBV12-4,TRBD2,CASSLGSGGNNEQFF
TRBV9,NA,CASSAQTGLNYGYTF
TRBV29-1,NA,CSVRGAVRETQYF
TRBV11-2,TRBD1,CASSLDESGTGTYETQYF
TRBV28,TRBD2,CASSSIAGESADTQYF
TRBV12-3/TRBV12-4,NA,CASSPRVRMNTEAFF
TRBV4-1,NA,CASSQEGGRGNQAQHF
TRBV10-3,TRBD1,CAITTTGWMNYGYTF
TRBV7-3,TRBD2,CASSLTSGGPSGQFF
TRBV28,NA,CASSRRGANVLTF
TRBV11-3,TRBD1,CASSAHRGYEQCF
TRBV7-3,NA,CASSSQPLGGLNTEAFF
TRBV12-3/TRBV12-4,NA,CASTEARQETQYF
TRBV12-3/TRBV12-4,TRBD1,CASSHGQGVEKLFF
TRBV12-5,NA,CASGPPGRETQYF
TRBV5-1,NA,CASSLGTYGTDTQYF
TRBV28,TRBD1,CACSKDRSHEQYF
TRBV7-3,NA,CASSPGPVAGANVLTF
TRBV11-1,TRBD1,CASSLGTGSLPEQYF
TRBV20-1,NA,CSATPGEKYEQYF